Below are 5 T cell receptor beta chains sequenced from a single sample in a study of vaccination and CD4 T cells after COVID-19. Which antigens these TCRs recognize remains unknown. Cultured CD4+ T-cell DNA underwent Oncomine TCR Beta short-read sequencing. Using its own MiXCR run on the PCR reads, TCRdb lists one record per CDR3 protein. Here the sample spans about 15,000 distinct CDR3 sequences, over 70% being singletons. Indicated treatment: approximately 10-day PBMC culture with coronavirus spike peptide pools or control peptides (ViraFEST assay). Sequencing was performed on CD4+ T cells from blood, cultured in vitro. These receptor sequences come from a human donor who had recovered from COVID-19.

CDR3 region: CSVVPLPANTGELFF. CDR3 DNA: TGCAGCGTAGTTCCCCTGCCCGCGAACACCGGGGAGCTGTTTTTT. The rearrangement links TRBV29-1 to TRBJ2-2; no definite D call. Germline V lookup: CDR1 SQVTM, CDR2 ANQGSEA. The CDR3 extends over 15 amino acids. The V end lost 6 bases, the J end lost 0 bases, and 14 bases lay between the germline ends.

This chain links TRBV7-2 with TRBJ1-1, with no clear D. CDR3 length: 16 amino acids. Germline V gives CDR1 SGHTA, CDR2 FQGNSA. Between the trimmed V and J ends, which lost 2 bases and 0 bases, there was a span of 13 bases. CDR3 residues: CASSLRTSRLNTEAFF. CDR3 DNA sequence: TGTGCCAGCAGCTTACGTACGAGTAGATTGAACACTGAAGCTTTCTTT.

CDR3 region: CASSLPGQGRETQYF. For the CDR3, the DNA is TGTGCCAGCAGTCTCCCGGGACAGGGAAGAGAGACCCAGTACTTC. This sequence joins TRBV6-2 or TRBV6-3 and TRBJ2-5, with 9 nucleotides matching TRBD1. CDR3 length: 15 amino acids. Germline V gene lookup returns CDR1 MNHEY and CDR2 SVGEGT. Trimming at V came to 5 bases and at J to 4 bases, leaving 8 bases not matched to a gene.

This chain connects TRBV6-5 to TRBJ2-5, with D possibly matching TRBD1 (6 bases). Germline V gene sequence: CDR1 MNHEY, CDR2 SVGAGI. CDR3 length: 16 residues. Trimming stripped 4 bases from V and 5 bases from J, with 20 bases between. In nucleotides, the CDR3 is TGTGCCAGCAGTTCCATTTCACAGGGTAGGAGGGAGACCCAGTACTTC. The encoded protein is CASSSISQGRRETQYF.

The CDR3 region is CSSLGLAGAGEQYF. The CDR3 DNA follows: TGCAGCAGCTTGGGCCTAGCGGGAGCGGGCGAGCAGTACTTC. The chain uses TRBV20-1 and TRBJ2-7, with 10 bases matching TRBD2. The CDR3 consists of 14 residues. CDR1 is DFQATT and CDR2 is SNEGSKA in the germline V gene (reference sequence).